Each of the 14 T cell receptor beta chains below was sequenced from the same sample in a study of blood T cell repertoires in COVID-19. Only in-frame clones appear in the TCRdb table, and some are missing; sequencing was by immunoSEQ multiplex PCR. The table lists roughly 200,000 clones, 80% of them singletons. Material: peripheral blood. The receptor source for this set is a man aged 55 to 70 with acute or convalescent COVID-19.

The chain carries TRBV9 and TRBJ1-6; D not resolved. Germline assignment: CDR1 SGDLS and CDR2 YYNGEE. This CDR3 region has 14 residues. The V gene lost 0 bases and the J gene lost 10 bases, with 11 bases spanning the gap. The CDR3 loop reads CASSVVTERSPLHF. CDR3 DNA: TGTGCCAGCAGCGTAGTCACAGAACGGTCACCCCTCCACTTT.

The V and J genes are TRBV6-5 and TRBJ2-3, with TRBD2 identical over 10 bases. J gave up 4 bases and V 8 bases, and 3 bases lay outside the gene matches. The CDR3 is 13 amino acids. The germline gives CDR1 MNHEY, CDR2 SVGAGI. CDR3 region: CASLTSGPDTQYF. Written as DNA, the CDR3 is TGTGCCAGCTTGACTAGCGGGCCAGATACGCAGTATTTT.

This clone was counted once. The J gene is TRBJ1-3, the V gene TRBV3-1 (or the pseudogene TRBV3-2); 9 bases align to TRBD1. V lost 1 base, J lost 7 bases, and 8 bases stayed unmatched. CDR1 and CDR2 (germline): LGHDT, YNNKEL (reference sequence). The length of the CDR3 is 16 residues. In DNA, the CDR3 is TGTGCCAGCAGCCAAGTACTTCGACAGGGGGAGAACACCATATATTTT. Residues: CASSQVLRQGENTIYF.

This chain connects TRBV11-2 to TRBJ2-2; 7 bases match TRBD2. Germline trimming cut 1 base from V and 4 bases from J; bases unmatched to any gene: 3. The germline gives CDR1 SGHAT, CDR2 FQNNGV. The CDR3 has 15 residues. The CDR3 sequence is CASSLAWTSTGELFF. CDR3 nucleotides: TGTGCCAGCAGCTTAGCTTGGACTAGCACCGGGGAGCTGTTTTTT.

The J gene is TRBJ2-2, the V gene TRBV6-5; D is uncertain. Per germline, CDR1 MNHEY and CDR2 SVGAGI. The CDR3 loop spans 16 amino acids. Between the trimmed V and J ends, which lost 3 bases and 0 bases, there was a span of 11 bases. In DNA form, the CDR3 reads TGTGCCAGCAGTTATTTACTAAAAACGAACACCGGGGAGCTGTTTTTT. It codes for CASSYLLKTNTGELFF.

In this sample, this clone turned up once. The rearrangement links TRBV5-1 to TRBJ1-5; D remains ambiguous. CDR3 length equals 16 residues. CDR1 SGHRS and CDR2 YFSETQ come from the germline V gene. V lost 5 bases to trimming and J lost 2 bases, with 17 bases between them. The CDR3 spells CASSLFKRCGNQPQHF. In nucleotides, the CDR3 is TGCGCCAGCAGTCTCTTCAAAAGATGCGGCAATCAGCCCCAGCATTTT.

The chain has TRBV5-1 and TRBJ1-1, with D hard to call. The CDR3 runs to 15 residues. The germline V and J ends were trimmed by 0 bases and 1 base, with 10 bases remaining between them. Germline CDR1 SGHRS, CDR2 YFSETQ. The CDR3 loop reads CASSLDSQENTEAFF. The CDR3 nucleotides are TGCGCCAGCAGCTTGGACTCCCAAGAGAACACTGAAGCTTTCTTT.

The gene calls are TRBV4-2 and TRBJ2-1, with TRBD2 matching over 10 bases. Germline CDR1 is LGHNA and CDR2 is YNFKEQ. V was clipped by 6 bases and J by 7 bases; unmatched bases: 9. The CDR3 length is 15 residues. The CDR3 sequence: CASSITAGGPNEQFF. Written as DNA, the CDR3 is TGTGCCAGCAGTATAACAGCGGGGGGGCCAAATGAGCAGTTCTTC.

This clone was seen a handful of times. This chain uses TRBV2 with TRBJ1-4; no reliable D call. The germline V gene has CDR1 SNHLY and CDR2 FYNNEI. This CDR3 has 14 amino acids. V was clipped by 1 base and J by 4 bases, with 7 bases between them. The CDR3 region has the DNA TGTGCCAGCAGTGAAGGGGCGCTTAATGAAAAACTGTTTTTT. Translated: CASSEGALNEKLFF.

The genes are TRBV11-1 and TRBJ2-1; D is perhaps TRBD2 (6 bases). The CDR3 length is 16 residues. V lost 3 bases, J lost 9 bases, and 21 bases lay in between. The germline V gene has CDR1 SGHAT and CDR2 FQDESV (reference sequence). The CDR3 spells CASSLGYGGGRIEQFF. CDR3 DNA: TGTGCCAGCAGCTTGGGATACGGGGGAGGCCGTATTGAGCAGTTCTTC. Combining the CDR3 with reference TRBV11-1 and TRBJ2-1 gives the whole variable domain EAEVAQSPRYKITEKSQAVAFWCDPISGHATLYWYRQILGQGPELLVQFQDESVVDDSQLPKDRFSAERLKGVDSTLKIQPAELGDSAMYLCASSLGYGGGRIEQFFGPGTRLTVL.

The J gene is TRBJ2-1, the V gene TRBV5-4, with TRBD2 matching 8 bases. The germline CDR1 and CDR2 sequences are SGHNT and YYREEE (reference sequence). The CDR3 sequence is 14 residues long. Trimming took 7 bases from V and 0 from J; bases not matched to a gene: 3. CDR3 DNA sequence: TGTGCCAGCGGTAGCGGGGTCTCCTACAATGAGCAGTTCTTC. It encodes CASGSGVSYNEQFF.

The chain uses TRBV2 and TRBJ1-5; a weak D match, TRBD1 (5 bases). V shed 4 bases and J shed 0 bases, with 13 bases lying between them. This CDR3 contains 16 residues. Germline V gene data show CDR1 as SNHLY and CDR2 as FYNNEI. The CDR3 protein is CASSANRQFSNQPQHF. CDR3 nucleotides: TGTGCCAGCAGTGCCAACCGACAGTTTAGCAATCAGCCCCAGCATTTT.

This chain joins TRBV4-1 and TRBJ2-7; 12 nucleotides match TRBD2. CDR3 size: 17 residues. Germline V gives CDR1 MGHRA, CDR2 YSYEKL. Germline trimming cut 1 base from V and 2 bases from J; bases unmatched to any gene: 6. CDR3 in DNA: TGCGCCAGCAGCCAAGGTTTACTAGCGGGAGGCACCTACGAGCAGTACTTC. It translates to CASSQGLLAGGTYEQYF.

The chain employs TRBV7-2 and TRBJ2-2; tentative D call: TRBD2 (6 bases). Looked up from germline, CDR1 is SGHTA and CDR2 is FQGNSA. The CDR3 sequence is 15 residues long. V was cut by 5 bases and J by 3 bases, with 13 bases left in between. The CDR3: CASSNPGLHTGELFF. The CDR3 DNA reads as TGTGCCAGCAGCAACCCGGGACTTCACACCGGGGAGCTGTTTTTT.